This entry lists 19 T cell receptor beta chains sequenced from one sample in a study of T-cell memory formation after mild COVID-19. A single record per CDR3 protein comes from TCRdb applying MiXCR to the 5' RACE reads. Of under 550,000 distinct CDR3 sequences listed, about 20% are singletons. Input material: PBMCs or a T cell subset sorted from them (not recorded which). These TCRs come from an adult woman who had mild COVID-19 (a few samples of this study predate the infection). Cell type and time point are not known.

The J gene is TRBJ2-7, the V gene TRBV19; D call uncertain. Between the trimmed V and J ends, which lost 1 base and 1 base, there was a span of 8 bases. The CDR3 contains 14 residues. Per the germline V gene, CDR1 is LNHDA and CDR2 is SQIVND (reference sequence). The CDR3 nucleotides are TGTGCCAGTAGTATAGGTGGTTTTTCCTACGAGCAGTACTTC. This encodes CASSIGGFSYEQYF.

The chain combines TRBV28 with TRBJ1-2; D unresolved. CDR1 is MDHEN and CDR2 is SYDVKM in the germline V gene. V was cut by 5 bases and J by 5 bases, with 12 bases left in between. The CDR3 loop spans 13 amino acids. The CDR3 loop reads CASSPETLYGYTF. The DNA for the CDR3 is TGTGCCAGCAGTCCGGAGACACTATATGGCTACACCTTC.

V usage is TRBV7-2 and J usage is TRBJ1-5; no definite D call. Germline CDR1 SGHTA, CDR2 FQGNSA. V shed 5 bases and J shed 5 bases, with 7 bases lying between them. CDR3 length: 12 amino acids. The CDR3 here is CASSLDYQPQHF. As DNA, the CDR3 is TGTGCCAGCAGCCTAGATTATCAGCCCCAGCATTTT.

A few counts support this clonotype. The CDR3 is CASSLSSRGISDTQYF. The CDR3 DNA is TGCGCCAGCAGCTTGTCGTCCAGGGGGATCTCGGATACGCAGTATTTT. The chain is built from TRBV5-1 and TRBJ2-3, with TRBD1 matching over 7 bases. J gave up 6 bases and V 1 base, and 11 bases lay outside the gene matches. The CDR3 is 16 amino acids. Looked up from germline, CDR1 is SGHRS and CDR2 is YFSETQ.

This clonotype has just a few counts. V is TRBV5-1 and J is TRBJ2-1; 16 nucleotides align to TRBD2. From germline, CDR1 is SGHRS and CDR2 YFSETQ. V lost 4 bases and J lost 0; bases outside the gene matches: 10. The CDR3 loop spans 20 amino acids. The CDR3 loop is CASSLRGLAGGPSSYNEQFF. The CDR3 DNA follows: TGCGCCAGCAGCCTAAGGGGACTAGCGGGAGGGCCGAGCTCCTACAATGAGCAGTTCTTC.

The CDR3 DNA reads TGTGCCAGCAGTCCCCAGGGACTAGCGGGCACAGATACGCAGTATTTT. It encodes CASSPQGLAGTDTQYF. The V and J genes are TRBV25-1 and TRBJ2-3, with 11 bases that match TRBD2. Trimming cost V 5 bases and J 1 base; bases outside gene matches: 5. The CDR3 runs 16 residues. Germline V gene sequence: CDR1 MGHDK, CDR2 SYGVNS.

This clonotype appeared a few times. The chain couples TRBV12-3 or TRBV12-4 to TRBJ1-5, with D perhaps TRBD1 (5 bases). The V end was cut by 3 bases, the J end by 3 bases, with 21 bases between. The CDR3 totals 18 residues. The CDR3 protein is CASSFVLYQGGPNQPQHF. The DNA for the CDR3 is TGTGCCAGCAGTTTTGTTTTATACCAGGGAGGACCCAATCAGCCCCAGCATTTT.

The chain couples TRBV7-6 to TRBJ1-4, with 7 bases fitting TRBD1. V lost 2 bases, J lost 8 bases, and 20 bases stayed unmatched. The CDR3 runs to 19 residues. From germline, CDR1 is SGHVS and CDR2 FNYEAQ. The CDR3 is CASSLTRPLRGGRDEKLFF. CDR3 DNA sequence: TGTGCCAGCAGCTTAACACGTCCCCTCAGGGGGGGTAGGGACGAAAAACTGTTTTTT.

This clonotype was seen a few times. The CDR3 protein is CATSRDRGAETQYF. Written as DNA, the CDR3 is TGTGCCACCAGCAGAGATCGGGGGGCGGAGACCCAGTACTTC. The chain joins TRBV15 to TRBJ2-5, with TRBD2 as a possible D gene (7 bases). The V gene's germline CDR1 is LNHNV and CDR2 YYDKDF (reference sequence). Trimming took off 0 bases at V and 5 bases at J, with 10 bases between the two ends. The CDR3 loop spans 14 amino acids.

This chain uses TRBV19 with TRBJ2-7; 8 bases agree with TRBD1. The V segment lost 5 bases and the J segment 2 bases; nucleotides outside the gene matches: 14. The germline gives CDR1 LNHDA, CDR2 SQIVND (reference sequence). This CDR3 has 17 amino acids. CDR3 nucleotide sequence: TGTGCCAGTAGTTCGAACCTCGGACAGGGAGTAGCCTACGAGCAGTACTTC. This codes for CASSSNLGQGVAYEQYF.

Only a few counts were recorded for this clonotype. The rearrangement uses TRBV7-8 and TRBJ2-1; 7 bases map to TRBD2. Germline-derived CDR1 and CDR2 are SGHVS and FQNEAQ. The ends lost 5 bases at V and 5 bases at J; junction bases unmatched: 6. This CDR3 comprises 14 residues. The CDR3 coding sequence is TGTGCCAGCAGCCCTGGGGACTACCACAATGAGCAGTTCTTC. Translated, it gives CASSPGDYHNEQFF.

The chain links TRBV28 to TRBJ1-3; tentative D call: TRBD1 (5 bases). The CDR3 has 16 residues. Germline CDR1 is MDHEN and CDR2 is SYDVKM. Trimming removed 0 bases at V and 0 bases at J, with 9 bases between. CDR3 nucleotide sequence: TGTGCCAGCAGTTTATGGACAGCTAGCTCTGGAAACACCATATATTTT. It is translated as CASSLWTASSGNTIYF.

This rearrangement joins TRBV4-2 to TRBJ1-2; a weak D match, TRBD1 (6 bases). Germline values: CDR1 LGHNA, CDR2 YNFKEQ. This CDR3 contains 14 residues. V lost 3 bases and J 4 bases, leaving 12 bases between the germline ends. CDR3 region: CASSQAGAIYGYTF. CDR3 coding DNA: TGTGCCAGCAGCCAGGCAGGGGCGATCTATGGCTACACCTTC.

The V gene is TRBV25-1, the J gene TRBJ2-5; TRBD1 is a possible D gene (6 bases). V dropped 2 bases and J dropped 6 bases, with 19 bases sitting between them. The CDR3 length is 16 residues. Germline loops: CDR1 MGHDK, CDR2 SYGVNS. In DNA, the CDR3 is TGTGCCAGCAGTGAACAAGACAGGCAACGGTTAAAGACCCAGTACTTC. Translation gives CASSEQDRQRLKTQYF. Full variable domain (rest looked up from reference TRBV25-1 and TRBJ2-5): EADIYQTPRYLVIGTGKKITLECSQTMGHDKMYWYQQDPGMELHLIHYSYGVNSTEKGDLSSESTVSRIRTEHFPLTLESARPSHTSQYLCASSEQDRQRLKTQYFGPGTRLLVL.

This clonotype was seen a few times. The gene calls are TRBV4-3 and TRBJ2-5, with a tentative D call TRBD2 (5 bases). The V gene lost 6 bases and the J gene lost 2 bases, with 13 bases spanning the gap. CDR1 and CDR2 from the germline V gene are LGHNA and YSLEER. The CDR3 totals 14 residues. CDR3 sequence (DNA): TGCGCCAGCAGTTTCTACCGGGGACAAGAGACCCAGTACTTC. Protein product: CASSFYRGQETQYF.

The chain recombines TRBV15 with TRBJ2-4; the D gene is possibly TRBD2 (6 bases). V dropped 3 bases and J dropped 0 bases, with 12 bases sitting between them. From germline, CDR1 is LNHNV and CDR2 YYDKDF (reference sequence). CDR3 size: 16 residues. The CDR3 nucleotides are TGTGCCACCAGCAGCGCCCGGGAGCTAGCCAAAAACATTCAGTACTTC. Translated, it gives CATSSARELAKNIQYF.

The CDR3 nucleotides are TGTGCCAGCAGCCAACGAGGGGGACAGGGCCTAATGGCTTTCTTT. Its protein product is CASSQRGGQGLMAFF. The chain has TRBV5-6 and TRBJ1-1, with 9 bases matching TRBD1. The CDR3 sequence is 15 residues long. With V trimmed by 4 bases and J by 11 bases, 15 bases remained unmatched. Germline V lookup: CDR1 SGHDT, CDR2 YYEEEE.

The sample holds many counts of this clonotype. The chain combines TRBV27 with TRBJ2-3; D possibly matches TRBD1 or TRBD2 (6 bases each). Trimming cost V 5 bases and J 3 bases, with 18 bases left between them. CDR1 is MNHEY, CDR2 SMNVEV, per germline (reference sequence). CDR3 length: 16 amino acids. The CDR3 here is CASSRTSRGSTDTQYF. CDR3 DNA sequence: TGTGCCAGCAGTAGAACTAGCAGGGGTTCGACAGATACGCAGTATTTT.

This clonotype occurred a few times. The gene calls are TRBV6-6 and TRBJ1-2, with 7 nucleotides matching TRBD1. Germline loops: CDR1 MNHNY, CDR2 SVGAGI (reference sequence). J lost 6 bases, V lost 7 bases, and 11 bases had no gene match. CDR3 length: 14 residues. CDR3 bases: TGTGCCAGCATTGGGACAGAAGTTTATAATGGCTACACCTTC. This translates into CASIGTEVYNGYTF.